This T cell receptor (beta chain) came from a study of T cell clones after liver transplantation. Study details: Liver transplant recipients had immunosuppression withdrawal attempted within 2 years.

This clone appeared a single time. One end of the junction fails to match germline, which may point to a read error. This CDR3 spans 12 amino acids. Germline CDR1 is SNHLY and CDR2 is FYNNEI. This table comes from immunoSEQ multiplex PCR, and its TCRdb copy is limited to in-frame clones, with some not included. The data contain roughly 100,000 clones, about 86% of them seen just once; the ten biggest clones take up approximately 3%. The chain carries TRBV2 and TRBJ2-4, with 8 bases matching TRBD1. The input for sequencing was CD4+ T cells from blood, taken around 50 months after liver transplant. The origin of this receptor is a human patient who received a liver transplant. Some T cells may trace back to the graft donor. This CDR3 is CASSEVGTGLKF. The DNA for the CDR3 is TGTGCCAGCAGTGAAGTAGGGACAGGACTAAAATTC.